This note documents a single TCR beta chain sequence. The antigen remains unidentified. These data belong to a study of cytomegalovirus exposure and HLA in healthy donors. A multiplex PCR was run with 60 Vbeta primers and 13 Jbeta primers. The method was immunoSEQ multiplex PCR; TCRdb's version includes in-frame clones alone and lacks a portion of them. The table includes over 95,000 clones, 70% to 80% detected once. Notes on the study in general: Later analysis associated a missense DCLRE1C variant with TCR beta V- and J-gene trimming. Certain indistinguishable V segments, among them TRBV6-2 and TRBV6-3, were excluded.

Donors in the study were healthy people who gave bone marrow. These donors counted as nominally healthy when sampled, but unrecorded immune exposures were likely. Trimming removed 6 bases from V and 4 bases from J, with 12 bases in between. Germline-derived CDR1 and CDR2 are MNHNS and SASEGT. The CDR3 consists of 13 residues. The source of this sequence is a female donor in good health and CMV-seronegative. The sample taken for sequencing was PBMCs. The chain joins TRBV6-1 to TRBJ1-2; possibly TRBD1 for D (5 bases). The CDR3 sequence: CASREQGVYGYTF. The CDR3 nucleotides are TGTGCCAGCAGGGAACAAGGGGTCTATGGCTACACCTTC.